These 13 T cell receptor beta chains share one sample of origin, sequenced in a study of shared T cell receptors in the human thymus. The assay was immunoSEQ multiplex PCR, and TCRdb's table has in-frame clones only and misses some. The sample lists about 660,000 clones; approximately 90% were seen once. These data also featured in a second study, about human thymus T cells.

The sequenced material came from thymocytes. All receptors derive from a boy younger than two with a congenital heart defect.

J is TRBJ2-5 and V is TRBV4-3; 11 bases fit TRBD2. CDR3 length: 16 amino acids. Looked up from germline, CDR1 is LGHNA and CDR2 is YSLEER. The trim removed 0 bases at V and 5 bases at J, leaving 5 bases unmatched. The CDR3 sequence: CASSQEELAGDETQYF. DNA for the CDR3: TGCGCCAGCAGCCAAGAAGAACTAGCGGGAGACGAGACCCAGTACTTC.

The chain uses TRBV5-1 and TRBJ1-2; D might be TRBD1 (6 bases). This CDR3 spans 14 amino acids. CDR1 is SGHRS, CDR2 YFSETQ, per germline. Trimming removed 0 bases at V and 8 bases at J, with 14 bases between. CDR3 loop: CASSLVRGAEGYTF. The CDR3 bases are TGCGCCAGCAGCTTGGTTCGGGGGGCGGAAGGCTACACCTTC.

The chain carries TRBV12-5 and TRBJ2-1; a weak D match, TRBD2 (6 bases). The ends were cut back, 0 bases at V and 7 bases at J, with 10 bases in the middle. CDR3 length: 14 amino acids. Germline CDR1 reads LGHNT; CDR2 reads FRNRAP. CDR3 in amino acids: CASGLVIGGNEQFF. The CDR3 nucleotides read TGTGCTAGTGGTTTGGTAATCGGAGGGAATGAGCAGTTCTTC. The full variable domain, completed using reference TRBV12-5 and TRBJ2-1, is DARVTQTPRHKVTEMGQEVTMRCQPILGHNTVFWYRQTMMQGLELLAYFRNRAPLDDSGMPKDRFSAEMPDATLATLKIQPSEPRDSAVYFCASGLVIGGNEQFFGPGTRLTVL.

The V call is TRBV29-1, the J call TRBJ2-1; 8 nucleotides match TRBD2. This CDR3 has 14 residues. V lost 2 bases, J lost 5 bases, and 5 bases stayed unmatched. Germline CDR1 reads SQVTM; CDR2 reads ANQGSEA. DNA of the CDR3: TGCAGCGTTGAACCCTGGCGGGAGGACAATGAGCAGTTCTTC. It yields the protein CSVEPWREDNEQFF.

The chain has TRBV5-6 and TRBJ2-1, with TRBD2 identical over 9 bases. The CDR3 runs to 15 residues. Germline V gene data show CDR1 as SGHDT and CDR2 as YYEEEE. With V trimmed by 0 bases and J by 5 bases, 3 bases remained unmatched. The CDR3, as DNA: TGTGCCAGCAGCTTGGGACTAGCGGCCGACAATGAGCAGTTCTTC. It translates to CASSLGLAADNEQFF. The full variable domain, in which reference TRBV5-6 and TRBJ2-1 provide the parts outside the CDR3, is DAGVTQSPTHLIKTRGQQVTLRCSPKSGHDTVSWYQQALGQGPQFIFQYYEEEERQRGNFPDRFSGHQFPNYSSELNVNALLLGDSALYLCASSLGLAADNEQFFGPGTRLTVL.

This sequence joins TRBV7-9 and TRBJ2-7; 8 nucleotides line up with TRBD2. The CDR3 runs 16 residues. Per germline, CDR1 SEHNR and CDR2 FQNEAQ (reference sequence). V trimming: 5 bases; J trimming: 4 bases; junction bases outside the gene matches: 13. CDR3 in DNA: TGTGCCAGCAGCCGGGGACTACCTCCGGGAGGGTACGAGCAGTACTTC. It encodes CASSRGLPPGGYEQYF.

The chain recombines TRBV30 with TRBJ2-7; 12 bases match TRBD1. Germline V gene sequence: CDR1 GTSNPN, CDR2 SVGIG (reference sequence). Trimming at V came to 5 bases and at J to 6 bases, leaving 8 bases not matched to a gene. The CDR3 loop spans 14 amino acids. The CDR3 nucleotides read TGTGCCTGGTTGACCGGGACAGGGGGCTTCGAGCAGTACTTC. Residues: CAWLTGTGGFEQYF.

The CDR3 protein is CASSPPPPDSQALNTEAFF. CDR3 sequence (DNA): TGTGCCAGCTCACCTCCTCCCCCGGACAGCCAGGCCCTGAACACTGAAGCTTTCTTT. This chain connects TRBV18 to TRBJ1-1; possibly TRBD1 for D (6 bases). This CDR3 contains 19 residues. With 3 bases removed from V and 0 bases from J, the gap between germline ends came to 23 bases. The V gene's germline CDR1 is KGHSH and CDR2 LQKENI.

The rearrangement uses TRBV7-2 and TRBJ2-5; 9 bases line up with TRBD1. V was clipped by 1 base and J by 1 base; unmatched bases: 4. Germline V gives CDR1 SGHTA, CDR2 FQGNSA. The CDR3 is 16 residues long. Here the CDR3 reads CASSLVWDRVQETQYF. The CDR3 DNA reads TGTGCCAGCAGCTTAGTGTGGGACAGGGTCCAAGAGACCCAGTACTTC.

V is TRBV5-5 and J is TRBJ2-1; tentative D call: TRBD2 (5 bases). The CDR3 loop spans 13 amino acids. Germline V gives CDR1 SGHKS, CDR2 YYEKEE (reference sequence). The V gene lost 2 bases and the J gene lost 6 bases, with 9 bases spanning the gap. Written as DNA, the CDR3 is TGTGCCAGCAGCTTTCCCGGGATCAATGAGCAGTTCTTC. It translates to CASSFPGINEQFF.

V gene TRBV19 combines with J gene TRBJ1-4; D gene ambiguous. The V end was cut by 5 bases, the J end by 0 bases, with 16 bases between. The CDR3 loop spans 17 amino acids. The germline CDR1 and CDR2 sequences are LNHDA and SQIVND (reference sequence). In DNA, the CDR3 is TGTGCCAGTAGTTCCTCCTGGGCTGTTGCAACTAATGAAAAACTGTTTTTT. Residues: CASSSSWAVATNEKLFF.

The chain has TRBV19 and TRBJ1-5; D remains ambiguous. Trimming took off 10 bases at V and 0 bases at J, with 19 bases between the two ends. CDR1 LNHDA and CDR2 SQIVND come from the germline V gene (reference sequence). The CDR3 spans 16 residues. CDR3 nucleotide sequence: TGTGCCACAGGTGAAGCGGGATCTAATAGCAATCAGCCCCAGCATTTT. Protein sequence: CATGEAGSNSNQPQHF.

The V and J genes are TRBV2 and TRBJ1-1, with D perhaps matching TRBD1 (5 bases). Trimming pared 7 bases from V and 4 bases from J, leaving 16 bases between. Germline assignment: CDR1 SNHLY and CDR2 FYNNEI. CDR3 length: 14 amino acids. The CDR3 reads CASTRGRDGTEAFF. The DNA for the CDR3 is TGTGCCAGCACGCGGGGACGTGATGGCACTGAAGCTTTCTTT.